The present TCR beta chain was sequenced within a study of T-cell memory formation after mild COVID-19. About the research overall: For the most part, TCR clusters were specific to one donor.

5'RACE with constant-segment primers built TCRalpha and TCRbeta cDNA libraries with UMIs. TCRdb re-called the 5' RACE reads through MiXCR, storing one row per CDR3 protein. The profile shows 400,000 to 500,000 distinct CDR3 sequences, over 15% of them singletons. Study-wide results and caveats: Researchers could not confirm that second-wave clones peaking on day 37 targeted SARS-CoV-2. The study found contracting CD4+ clones mainly in CM and EM and contracting CD8+ clones in EMRA.

This clonotype was seen a few times. Its matching antigen is unknown. The receptor was derived from an adult woman who had mild COVID-19 (a few samples of this study predate the infection). Cell type and time point are not known. The sequenced sample was PBMCs or a T cell subset sorted from them (not recorded which).

As DNA, the CDR3 is TGCGCCAGCAGCCAAGTCTGGGGAACTGAAGCTTTCTTT. It encodes CASSQVWGTEAFF. The chain has TRBV4-1 and TRBJ1-1; D remains unclear. This CDR3 spans 13 amino acids. Germline CDR1 is MGHRA and CDR2 is YSYEKL. The V end lost 1 base, the J end lost 5 bases, and 8 bases lay between the germline ends.